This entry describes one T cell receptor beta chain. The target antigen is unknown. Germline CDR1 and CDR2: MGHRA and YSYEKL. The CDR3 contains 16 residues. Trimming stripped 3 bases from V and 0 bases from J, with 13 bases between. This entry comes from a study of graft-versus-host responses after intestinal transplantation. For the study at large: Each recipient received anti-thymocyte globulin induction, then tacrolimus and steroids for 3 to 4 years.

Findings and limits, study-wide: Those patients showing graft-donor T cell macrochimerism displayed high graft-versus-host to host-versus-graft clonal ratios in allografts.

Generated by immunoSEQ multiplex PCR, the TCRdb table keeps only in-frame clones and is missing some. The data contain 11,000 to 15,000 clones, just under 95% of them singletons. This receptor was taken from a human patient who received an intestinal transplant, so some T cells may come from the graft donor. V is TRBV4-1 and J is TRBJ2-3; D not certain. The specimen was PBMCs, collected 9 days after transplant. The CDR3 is CASSHSLSWSTDTQYF. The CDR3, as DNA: TGCGCCAGCAGCCACTCCCTCAGTTGGAGCACAGATACGCAGTATTTT.